This paragraph reports one T cell receptor beta chain. Its specificity is not known. This entry is derived from a study of shared clonotypes between healthy human individuals. Findings of the study overall: Estimated richness was generally greater in naive than memory subsets. Some naive CD4 clonotypes, roughly 5%, turned up in common across four donors.

The method was immunoSEQ multiplex PCR; TCRdb's version includes in-frame clones alone and lacks a portion of them. The table lists over 2 million clones, around 93% of them singletons, with 0.37% in the top ten. This CDR3 is 14 amino acids long. V dropped 6 bases and J dropped 8; count of bases not matched to a gene: 6. Germline V gene sequence: CDR1 LNHDA, CDR2 SQIVND (reference sequence). Sequenced material: naive CD4+ T cells from PBMCs. Indicated subset: CD45RA+ positively selected. The gene calls are TRBV19 and TRBJ2-7, with TRBD2 matching 14 bases. The clonotype comes from a man aged 18 to 35 in good health. Some clones in this sample may be carry-over from other donors' samples. This chain's CDR3 is CASRPTSGRAQQYF. CDR3 sequence (DNA): TGTGCCAGTAGGCCGACTAGCGGGAGGGCCCAGCAGTACTTC.